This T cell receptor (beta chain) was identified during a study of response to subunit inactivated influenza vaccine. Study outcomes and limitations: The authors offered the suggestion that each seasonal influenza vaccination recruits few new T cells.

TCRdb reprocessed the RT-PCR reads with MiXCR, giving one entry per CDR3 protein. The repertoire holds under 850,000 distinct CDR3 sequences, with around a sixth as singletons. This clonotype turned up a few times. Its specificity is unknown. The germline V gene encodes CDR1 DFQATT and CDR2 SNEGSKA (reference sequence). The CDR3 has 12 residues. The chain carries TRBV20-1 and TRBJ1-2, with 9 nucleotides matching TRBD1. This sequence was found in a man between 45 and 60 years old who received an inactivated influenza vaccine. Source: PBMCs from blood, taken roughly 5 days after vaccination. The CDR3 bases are TGCAGCCCGGACAGGGGAACTTATGGCTACACCTTC. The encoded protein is CSPDRGTYGYTF.